The 3 T cell receptor beta chains presented below share a single source sample, sequenced in a study of T cell changes during pregnancy in multiple sclerosis. Measured with immunoSEQ multiplex PCR; TCRdb has only the in-frame clones, and not every one. The sample contains approximately 35,000 clones, about 92% of which appear only once. Sequences were derived from CD4+ T cells from peripheral blood mononuclear cells, sampled in the second trimester of pregnancy. The source is a female donor in good health, enrolled as a control in a pregnancy study.

The chain employs TRBV14 and TRBJ2-5; D may be TRBD2 (6 bases). CDR3 length: 15 residues. V dropped 0 bases and J dropped 5 bases, with 13 bases sitting between them. CDR1 is SGHDN and CDR2 is FVKESK in the germline V gene. DNA of the CDR3: TGTGCCAGCAGCCAAGATGGGACTTGGTGGGAGACCCAGTACTTC. This encodes CASSQDGTWWETQYF. Combining the CDR3 with reference TRBV14 and TRBJ2-5 gives the whole variable domain EAGVTQFPSHSVIEKGQTVTLRCDPISGHDNLYWYRRVMGKEIKFLLHFVKESKQDESGMPNNRFLAERTGGTYSTLKVQPAELEDSGVYFCASSQDGTWWETQYFGPGTRLLVL.

This rearrangement joins TRBV6-5 to TRBJ1-1; D is undetermined. CDR3 length: 15 amino acids. Trimming removed 7 bases from V and 4 bases from J, with 19 bases in between. The V gene's germline CDR1 is MNHEY and CDR2 SVGAGI. The CDR3 DNA reads as TGTGCCAGCATAACAAATTATTTTTCTTCCACTGAAGCTTTCTTT. This encodes CASITNYFSSTEAFF.

This sequence joins TRBV19 and TRBJ1-1; TRBD1 matches at 8 bases. CDR1 and CDR2 (germline): LNHDA, SQIVND (reference sequence). The CDR3 sequence is 16 residues long. The trim removed 5 bases at V and 0 bases at J, leaving 8 bases unmatched. CDR3 sequence: CASSGGQGTMNTEAFF. The CDR3 coding sequence is TGTGCCAGTAGTGGCGGACAGGGAACAATGAACACTGAAGCTTTCTTT. Variable domain in full (rest from reference TRBV19 and TRBJ1-1): DGGITQSPKYLFRKEGQNVTLSCEQNLNHDAMYWYRQDPGQGLRLIYYSQIVNDFQKGDIAEGYSVSREKKESFPLTVTSAQKNPTAFYLCASSGGQGTMNTEAFFGQGTRLTVV.